This T cell receptor (beta chain) was profiled in a study of T-cell memory formation after mild COVID-19. In TCRdb, the 5' RACE reads were re-called with MiXCR into one record per CDR3 protein. Of some 410,000 distinct CDR3 sequences in the sample, 23% were seen once. The CDR3 totals 15 residues. V dropped 5 bases and J dropped 5; count of bases not matched to a gene: 9. This clonotype has just a few counts. Antigen: not known. Findings and caveats of the study: Cross-reactive memory seemingly joined, as some responding clones were found in pre-infection memory.

The sequence was collected from an adult woman who had mild COVID-19 (a few samples of this study predate the infection). Cell type and time point are not known. The rearrangement uses TRBV12-3 or TRBV12-4 and TRBJ1-1; TRBD1 matches at 9 bases. The sequenced sample was PBMCs or a T cell subset sorted from them (not recorded which). CDR3 in amino acids: CASSPRTGALTEAFF. CDR3 in DNA: TGTGCCAGCAGTCCCCGGACAGGGGCCCTGACTGAAGCTTTCTTT.